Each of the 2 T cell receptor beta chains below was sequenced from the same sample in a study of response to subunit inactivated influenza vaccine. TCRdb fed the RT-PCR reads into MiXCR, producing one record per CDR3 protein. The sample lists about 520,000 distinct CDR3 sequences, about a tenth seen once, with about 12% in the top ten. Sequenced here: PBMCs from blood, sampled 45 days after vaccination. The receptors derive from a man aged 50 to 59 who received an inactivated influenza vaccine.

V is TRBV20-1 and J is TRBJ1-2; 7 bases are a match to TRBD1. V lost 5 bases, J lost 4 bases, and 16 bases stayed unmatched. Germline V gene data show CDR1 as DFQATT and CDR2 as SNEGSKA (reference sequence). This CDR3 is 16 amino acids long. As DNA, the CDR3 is TGCAGTGCTTATTCGACAGGGCTATCGACGAGCTATGGCTACACCTTC. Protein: CSAYSTGLSTSYGYTF.

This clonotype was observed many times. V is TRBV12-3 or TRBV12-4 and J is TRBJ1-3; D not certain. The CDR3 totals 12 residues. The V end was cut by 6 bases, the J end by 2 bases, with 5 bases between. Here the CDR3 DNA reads TGTGCCAGCAGGTCAGCTGGAAACACCATATATTTT. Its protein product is CASRSAGNTIYF.